The 27 T cell receptor beta chains listed next were all sequenced from one sample in a study of tumor and adjacent non-tumor tissue in lung cancer. The library came from three nested PCR rounds adapted from ARM-PCR protocols. TCRdb passed the multiplex PCR reads through MiXCR, listing each CDR3 protein once. The sample has 35,000 to 50,000 distinct CDR3 sequences; around three fifths are singletons. This sample's RNA came from whole unsorted tissue. The normal lung tissue was taken more than 3 cm from the tumor edge. Sequencing was performed on distant non-tumor lung tissue. The receptor source for this set is a man aged 45-60 years with non-small cell lung cancer.

This clonotype was observed once. V gene TRBV20-1 combines with J gene TRBJ2-7, with D tentatively TRBD2 (6 bases). The ends were cut back, 6 bases at V and 7 bases at J, with 25 bases in the middle. Germline CDR1 and CDR2: DFQATT and SNEGSKA (reference sequence). This CDR3 comprises 15 residues. CDR3 sequence reads: CSAQGGRHLPMEQYF. CDR3 DNA sequence: TGCAGTGCCCAGGGAGGCCGACACCTACCCATGGAGCAGTACTTC.

This clonotype was picked up many times. The chain employs TRBV28 and TRBJ1-2; D gene uncertain. In germline, CDR1 is MDHEN, CDR2 SYDVKM. This CDR3 is 14 amino acids long. The V end was cut by 5 bases, the J end by 4 bases, with 14 bases between. The chain's CDR3 is CASSPRVGPYGYTF. CDR3 nucleotides: TGTGCCAGCAGTCCCCGTGTCGGGCCCTATGGCTACACCTTC.

This clonotype has just one count. The junction does not match germline at one end; this may be a read error. V gene TRBV10-1 combines with J gene TRBJ2-3; 9 bases fit TRBD1. In germline, CDR1 is WNHNN, CDR2 SYGVQD (reference sequence). The CDR3 is 15 amino acids. For the CDR3, the DNA is TGCGCCAGCAGTTATGGGACAGGGCTGTCAGATATGCAGTATTTT. Translating it yields CASSYGTGLSDMQYF.

This clonotype was observed once. The germline gene is not matched at one end of the junction; a read error may be the cause. The V call is TRBV5-1, the J call TRBJ2-1; D remains unclear. Germline assignment: CDR1 SGHRS and CDR2 YFSETQ. CDR3 length: 15 amino acids. The CDR3 DNA follows: TGCGACAGCAGCGTGAGCGTGAACGGGTCCAATGAGCGGTTCTTC. It encodes CDSSVSVNGSNERFF.

This clonotype has at least ten counts. This chain links TRBV29-1 with TRBJ2-3; D ambiguous. There are 13 residues in the CDR3. The V end was cut by 4 bases, the J end by 3 bases, with 11 bases between. CDR1 is SQVTM and CDR2 is ANQGSEA in the germline V gene. CDR3 in amino acids: CSVGRKLTDTQYF. In DNA form, the CDR3 reads TGCAGCGTTGGTAGGAAACTAACAGATACGCAGTATTTT.

As regards this clonotype: Lacking the conserved final phenylalanine or tryptophan, this CDR3 likely reflects a read error. The rearrangement links TRBV6-5 to TRBJ2-2; 7 bases map to TRBD2. The CDR3 sequence is 14 residues long. Losses at the gene ends were 8 bases for V and 4 bases for J; bases not matched to a gene: 7. The germline V gene has CDR1 MNHEY and CDR2 SVGAGI. The CDR3 region is CASVRGLITGELFS. For the CDR3, the DNA is TGTGCCAGCGTGCGGGGACTAATCACCGGGGAGCTGTTTTCT.

This clonotype was counted at least ten times. The chain joins TRBV6-6 to TRBJ2-3; 8 nucleotides line up with TRBD2. CDR3 length equals 15 residues. V trimming: 6 bases; J trimming: 6 bases; junction bases outside the gene matches: 11. Germline V gene lookup returns CDR1 MNHNY and CDR2 SVGAGI (reference sequence). In nucleotides, the CDR3 is TGTGCCAGCAGCCCCGGGAGCGGGAGTATGGATACGCAGTATTTT. It encodes CASSPGSGSMDTQYF.

Turning to this clonotype: A much larger clonotype is one base distant, so this may be a read error. The rearrangement uses TRBV5-1 and TRBJ2-5; the match to TRBD1 covers 8 bases. Per the germline V gene, CDR1 is SGHRS and CDR2 is YFSETQ. J lost 4 bases, V lost 6 bases, and 17 bases had no gene match. This CDR3 spans 17 amino acids. The CDR3 is CASTFGQGRSGGETQYF. CDR3 sequence (DNA): TGCGCCAGCACTTTCGGACAGGGAAGGAGCGGAGGAGAGACCCAGTACTTC.

By frequency in the sample, this clonotype is medium-sized. This chain links TRBV29-1 with TRBJ2-6; the match to TRBD2 covers 13 bases. The V gene's germline CDR1 is SQVTM and CDR2 ANQGSEA. V gave up 6 bases and J gave up 2 bases; unmatched junction bases: 1. The length of the CDR3 is 15 residues. The CDR3 DNA sequence: TGCAGCGTCGGGACTAGCGGGACTGGGGCCAACGTCCTGACTTTC. This encodes CSVGTSGTGANVLTF.

Concerning this clonotype itself: A read error may be the cause here, since a much bigger clone is one base away. The V and J genes are TRBV11-2 and TRBJ2-7; no reliable D call. This CDR3 has 14 amino acids. The germline CDR1 and CDR2 sequences are SGHAT and FQNNGV. The V end was cut by 1 base, the J end by 3 bases, with 10 bases between. CDR3 DNA: TGTGCCAGCAGCTTAGGAGGAAGTGGCTACGAGCAGTACTTC. Translating it yields CASSLGGSGYEQYF.

This clonotype was detected once. The CDR3 carries no conserved terminal phenylalanine or tryptophan, so it likely arises from a read error. The gene calls are TRBV29-1 and TRBJ1-2; TRBD1 matches at 10 bases. Germline CDR1 reads SQVTM; CDR2 reads ANQGSEA. The CDR3 is 14 amino acids. The CDR3 spells CSVERDRGTYSYTI. The CDR3 DNA reads as TGCAGCGTTGAAAGGGACAGGGGTACCTATAGCTACACCATC.

Regarding this clonotype: This could be a read error, since a much larger clone is one nucleotide away. The chain recombines TRBV5-1 with TRBJ2-2; the match to TRBD2 covers 8 bases. This CDR3 contains 17 residues. Germline assignment: CDR1 SGHRS and CDR2 YFSETQ. The CDR3 nucleotides read TGCTCCAGCAGCTTGAATACAGCGGGAGCCGGAACCGGGGAGCTGTTTTTT. It specifies CSSSLNTAGAGTGELFF.

This clonotype was detected ten times or more. The chain combines TRBV6-5 with TRBJ2-7; possibly TRBD2 for D (5 bases). Germline V gene data show CDR1 as MNHEY and CDR2 as SVGAGI. The CDR3 has 15 amino acids. Trimming cost V 5 bases and J 1 base, with 15 bases left between them. The CDR3 DNA sequence: TGTGCCAGCAGTCGTACGCTAGCTAGTTCCTACGAGCAGTACTTC. This translates into CASSRTLASSYEQYF.

As concerns this clonotype: An end of the junction does not agree with germline; a read error may underlie this. The chain joins TRBV4-2 to TRBJ1-1; D possibly corresponds to TRBD1 (5 bases). The CDR3 has 13 residues. CDR1 is LGHNA and CDR2 is YNFKEQ in the germline V gene. CDR3 nucleotide sequence: TGTGCCAGCAGTCAAGGGTGGGGCACTAAAGCTTTCTTT. The encoded protein is CASSQGWGTKAFF.

As for this clonotype: The junction and the germline gene differ at one end; a read error may be behind it. V and J are TRBV20-1 and TRBJ1-4, with D hard to call. CDR3 length equals 15 residues. Germline V gives CDR1 DFQATT, CDR2 SNEGSKA (reference sequence). CDR3: CSARDLPGQREKLFF. CDR3 in DNA: TGCAGTGCTAGAGATCTCCCGGGTCAGCGTGAAAAGCTGTTTTTT.

This clonotype has only a few counts. This may arise from a read error, as a much more abundant clone is one base away. Here the CDR3 reads CASSSPGTGVKTQYF. The CDR3 DNA is TGCGCCAGCAGCTCCCCCGGGACAGGGGTAAAGACCCAGTACTTC. The chain links TRBV4-1 to TRBJ2-5; 10 bases map to TRBD1. J lost 6 bases, V lost 5 bases, and 9 bases had no gene match. The V gene's germline CDR1 is MGHRA and CDR2 YSYEKL. The length of the CDR3 is 15 residues.

The chain links TRBV29-1 to TRBJ2-3; D is unclear. V lost 8 bases, J lost 3 bases, and 15 bases lay in between. CDR3 length: 13 residues. Germline V gene sequence: CDR1 SQVTM, CDR2 ANQGSEA. The CDR3 DNA is TGCAGCTTGGAACTCCTTAGAACAGATACGCAGTATTTT. Translation: CSLELLRTDTQYF.

As for this clonotype: Given the absence of the conserved phenylalanine or tryptophan at the CDR3 end, a read error is likely. The V gene is TRBV11-3, the J gene TRBJ2-1; 8 positions match TRBD2. Germline CDR1 reads SGHNT; CDR2 reads YENEEA. V was pared by 11 bases and J by 6 bases, with 15 bases of the junction left unmatched. The CDR3 sequence is 15 residues long. The CDR3 DNA is TGTGCCGGCAACCTAGCGGGCCAGGCTGTCAATGAGCAGTTCTCC. As protein: CAGNLAGQAVNEQFS.

This clonotype was seen many times. This chain joins TRBV6-6 and TRBJ1-6; D gene uncertain. Between the trimmed V and J ends, which lost 5 bases and 14 bases, there was a span of 13 bases. The germline gives CDR1 MNHNY, CDR2 SVGAGI (reference sequence). The CDR3 runs to 12 residues. In nucleotides, the CDR3 is TGTGCCAGCAGTGATAATGGAGCGGCCCTCCACTTT. Amino acid sequence: CASSDNGAALHF.

Notes on this clonotype: The junction does not match germline at one end; this may be a read error. The V gene is TRBV11-2, the J gene TRBJ2-7; 14 nucleotides line up with TRBD2. Germline-derived CDR1 and CDR2 are SGHAT and FQNNGV. This CDR3 is 16 amino acids long. CDR3 sequence reads: CAISSRLAGGKDEQYF. The DNA for the CDR3 is TGTGCCATCAGCTCCAGACTAGCGGGAGGGAAAGACGAGCAGTACTTC.

Of note for this clonotype: A much larger clone lies one base from this, so it may be a read error. CDR3 nucleotides: TGTGCCAGCAGCATGGCTAGCGTGGATGAGCAGTTCTTC. Its protein product is CASSMASVDEQFF. This rearrangement joins TRBV5-6 to TRBJ2-1; D perhaps matches TRBD2 (6 bases). Trimming shortened V by 4 bases and J by 8 bases, and 13 bases separated the two germline ends. The germline CDR1 and CDR2 sequences are SGHDT and YYEEEE. The CDR3 has 13 residues.

In the case of this clonotype: Relative to the germline gene, one junction end is altered; a read error may explain this. The chain uses TRBV5-4 and TRBJ2-5; 9 nucleotides match TRBD1. The CDR3 sequence is 14 residues long. Germline assignment: CDR1 SGHNT and CDR2 YYREEE (reference sequence). Here the CDR3 reads CASRRGQGEGTQSF. Here the CDR3 DNA reads TGTGCCAGCAGGCGGGGACAGGGAGAAGGGACCCAGTCCTTC.

This clonotype was picked up one time. One junction end does not reproduce the germline sequence, and a read error may be involved. The chain is built from TRBV4-2 and TRBJ2-1, with 7 bases matching TRBD2. Germline CDR1 LGHNA, CDR2 YNFKEQ. The CDR3 extends over 15 amino acids. DNA for the CDR3: TGTGCCAGAAGCCAAGAAGGGAGGGCGGACAATGAGCAATTCTTC. It specifies CARSQEGRADNEQFF.

The chain combines TRBV30 with TRBJ2-1; the match to TRBD2 covers 12 bases. After removal of 8 bases from V and 4 bases from J, the junction contained 9 bases not matched to a gene. Germline lookup yields CDR1 GTSNPN and CDR2 SVGIG (reference sequence). This CDR3 has 15 residues. CDR3 in DNA: TGTGCCGGACATCTAGCGGGAGGGCGGTACAATGAGCAGTTCTTC. This gives the protein CAGHLAGGRYNEQFF.

In this sample, this clonotype turned up many times. The CDR3, as DNA: TGTGCCAGCAGCTTAGCGACAGGGGAGGTCTACGGCCTCTCCTACGAGCAGTACTTC. Amino acid sequence: CASSLATGEVYGLSYEQYF. The J gene is TRBJ2-7, the V gene TRBV11-2; 8 bases match TRBD1. The CDR3 is 19 residues long. In germline, CDR1 is SGHAT, CDR2 FQNNGV. Trimming took 1 base from V and 0 from J; bases not matched to a gene: 14.

J is TRBJ2-3 and V is TRBV5-1; 9 bases align to TRBD1. This CDR3 region has 16 residues. In germline, CDR1 is SGHRS, CDR2 YFSETQ. The V and J ends lost 8 bases and 3 bases, in that order; junction bases with no gene match: 13. CDR3: CASSLEQGAWTDTQYF. CDR3 in DNA: TGCGCCAGTAGTTTGGAACAGGGGGCATGGACAGATACGCAGTATTTT.

This clonotype was found many times. In DNA, the CDR3 is TGTGCCAGCAGCTTAGCGGGGACATCAGTGTACAATGAGCAGTTCTTC. Translation gives CASSLAGTSVYNEQFF. This rearrangement joins TRBV7-9 to TRBJ2-1, with D maybe TRBD1 (6 bases). Germline lookup yields CDR1 SEHNR and CDR2 FQNEAQ (reference sequence). The CDR3 loop spans 16 amino acids. V lost 0 bases and J 4 bases, leaving 13 bases between the germline ends.